The present entry profiles one T cell receptor beta chain with its context. This sample is part of a study of blood T cell repertoires in COVID-19. Overall study: Italy, Spain and the United States were the sources of the convalescent and acute COVID-19 samples. PBMCs, B-cell-depleted T cells, or T cells provided the cDNA or gDNA that made up the material.

Seattle's enrolled individuals joined amid active infection and were then monitored longitudinally. V dropped 0 bases and J dropped 0 bases, with 8 bases sitting between them. CDR3 length equals 15 residues. CDR1 and CDR2 from the germline V gene are SGHAT and FQNNGV. Assay used: immunoSEQ multiplex PCR; TCRdb lists only in-frame clones, some missing. The sample carries nearly 350,000 clones, about nine tenths recorded once. The chain has TRBV11-2 and TRBJ1-2, with D maybe TRBD1 (6 bases). Sequenced material: peripheral blood. This TCR derives from a woman in her seventies with COVID-19, enrolled during active disease. For the CDR3, the DNA is TGTGCCAGCAGCTTAGAACAGGGAGCTAACTATGGCTACACCTTC. Its protein product is CASSLEQGANYGYTF.